The 19 T cell receptor beta chains given below trace back to one sample, sequenced in a study of blood T cells in healthy people across ages. Then a second PCR, running roughly 6 to 12 cycles, was carried out with a sample-barcoded 5' primer and a J-beta primer mix. Each CDR3 protein is one row after TCRdb ran MiXCR on the 5' RACE reads. This sample has 1,800,000 or so distinct CDR3 sequences, with about two fifths found just once. Sequenced: blood. These receptors were obtained from a human donor in good health.

The chain links TRBV7-9 to TRBJ1-1; a weak D match, TRBD1 (5 bases). Trimming took 8 bases from V and 7 from J, leaving 17 bases between them. Looked up from germline, CDR1 is SEHNR and CDR2 is FQNEAQ (reference sequence). There are 13 residues in the CDR3. CDR3 in DNA: TGTGCCAGCCTCCCCGGGTGGGGGGTTGAAGCTTTCTTT. Encoded protein: CASLPGWGVEAFF.

This chain uses TRBV7-3 with TRBJ1-2; D uncertain. CDR3 length: 16 amino acids. Trimming pared 6 bases from V and 8 bases from J, leaving 25 bases between. CDR1 and CDR2 (germline): SGHTA, FQGTGA. The CDR3 DNA follows: TGTGCCAGCAGGTCGGCGCATCACAGTCTCCCTCGCGGCTACACCTTC. It translates to CASRSAHHSLPRGYTF.

V usage is TRBV9 and J usage is TRBJ2-3; no clear D gene. The ends were cut back, 3 bases at V and 6 bases at J, with 14 bases in the middle. The CDR3 is made up of 14 amino acids. Looked up from germline, CDR1 is SGDLS and CDR2 is YYNGEE. The CDR3 bases are TGTGCCAGCAGCGGAAGACATGGGTTCGATACGCAGTATTTT. Amino acids: CASSGRHGFDTQYF.

The chain employs TRBV6-2 or TRBV6-3 and TRBJ2-5; D may correspond to TRBD1 or TRBD2 (5 bases each). The J call is in doubt because the DNA end fits TRBJ2-7 better. The length of the CDR3 is 14 residues. Per germline, CDR1 MNHEY and CDR2 SVGEGT. CDR3 protein: CASSSGRVDCEQYF. The CDR3 coding sequence is TGTGCCAGCAGTTCGGGCAGGGTGGACTGCGAGCAGTACTTC.

This clonotype was counted a few times. This chain connects TRBV7-8 to TRBJ1-2; D is ambiguous. V was pared by 1 base and J by 2 bases, with 8 bases between. The CDR3 extends over 14 amino acids. Germline V CDR1 and CDR2: SGHVS, FQNEAQ. The CDR3 DNA reads TGTGCCAGCAGCTTAGATGCAGTGAACTATGGCTACACCTTC. Amino acid sequence: CASSLDAVNYGYTF. Looking up the rest from reference TRBV7-8 and TRBJ1-2 gives the full variable domain: GAGVSQSPRYKVAKRGQDVALRCDPISGHVSLFWYQQALGQGPEFLTYFQNEAQLDKSGLPSDRFFAERPEGSVSTLKIQRTQQEDSAVYLCASSLDAVNYGYTFGSGTRLTVV.

J is TRBJ2-5 and V is TRBV4-3, with 9 positions matching TRBD1. The CDR3 extends over 18 amino acids. The V gene's germline CDR1 is LGHNA and CDR2 YSLEER. V was pared by 0 bases and J by 9 bases, with 17 bases of the junction left unmatched. The CDR3 reads CASSQDLGGTGRVIPQYF. The CDR3 DNA is TGCGCCAGCAGCCAAGATCTTGGTGGGACAGGGAGGGTGATACCCCAGTACTTC.

The rearrangement joins TRBV7-9 to TRBJ2-7; D gene unclear. The CDR3 has 11 amino acids. V was trimmed by 7 bases and J by 6 bases, leaving 10 bases between them. CDR1 is SEHNR, CDR2 FQNEAQ, per germline (reference sequence). CDR3 protein: CASNPPPEQYF. Written as DNA, the CDR3 is TGTGCCAGCAACCCCCCGCCCGAGCAGTACTTC.

The chain couples TRBV9 to TRBJ1-2; D gene uncertain. The germline V and J ends were trimmed by 5 bases and 5 bases, with 16 bases remaining between them. The CDR3 totals 14 residues. The germline V gene has CDR1 SGDLS and CDR2 YYNGEE. CDR3: CASRSMVGEYGYTF. The CDR3 nucleotides are TGTGCCAGCAGGTCGATGGTGGGAGAGTATGGCTACACCTTC.

The rearrangement joins TRBV7-6 to TRBJ1-2; D gene ambiguous. Trimming cost V 5 bases and J 3 bases, with 10 bases left between them. This CDR3 is built from 13 residues. Germline V CDR1 and CDR2: SGHVS, FNYEAQ. DNA of the CDR3: TGTGCCAGCAGCCAACTAAGGGACTATGGCTACACCTTC. Translation: CASSQLRDYGYTF.

Only a few counts were recorded for this clonotype. The chain couples TRBV9 to TRBJ2-5; the match to TRBD1 covers 10 bases. Per germline, CDR1 SGDLS and CDR2 YYNGEE. The ends lost 6 bases at V and 5 bases at J; junction bases unmatched: 7. The CDR3 loop spans 14 amino acids. The CDR3 DNA follows: TGTGCCAGCACAAAGACAGGGGGCTTCGAGACCCAGTACTTC. It encodes CASTKTGGFETQYF.

CDR3 amino acids: CASDLYSANYGYTF. The CDR3 coding sequence is TGTGCTAGTGATCTTTACAGTGCTAACTATGGCTACACCTTC. The chain links TRBV12-5 to TRBJ1-2; D is ambiguous. Germline CDR1 LGHNT, CDR2 FRNRAP. V dropped 7 bases and J dropped 0 bases, with 12 bases sitting between them. The CDR3 covers 14 residues.

This clonotype was picked up many times. V usage is TRBV5-4 and J usage is TRBJ1-2; 10 bases match TRBD1. The CDR3 runs 14 residues. CDR1 is SGHNT, CDR2 YYREEE, per germline (reference sequence). V lost 4 bases and J lost 5; bases outside the gene matches: 5. In nucleotides, the CDR3 is TGTGCCAGCAGCCGTCCGGGACAGGGGTATGGCTACACCTTC. This codes for CASSRPGQGYGYTF.

The chain employs TRBV11-2 and TRBJ2-1; D is perhaps TRBD1 or TRBD2 (6 bases each). The germline V gene has CDR1 SGHAT and CDR2 FQNNGV. Trimming took 4 bases from V and 7 from J, leaving 14 bases between them. The CDR3 is 14 amino acids. The chain's CDR3 is CASSWGAPGNEQFF. In DNA form, the CDR3 reads TGTGCCAGCAGCTGGGGGGCCCCGGGGAATGAGCAGTTCTTC.

The V call is TRBV20-1, the J call TRBJ2-5; D may match TRBD1 or TRBD2 (6 bases each). V was clipped by 6 bases and J by 5 bases, with 22 bases between them. The CDR3 covers 15 residues. The germline gives CDR1 DFQATT, CDR2 SNEGSKA (reference sequence). CDR3 bases: TGCAGTGCAACCCTAGGGGGGCCTCATGGGGAGACCCAGTACTTC. Translation: CSATLGGPHGETQYF.

As to this clonotype: This may be a read error, as it is one base from a much larger clone. V gene TRBV29-1 combines with J gene TRBJ2-1, with D possibly matching TRBD1 (5 bases). The CDR3 length is 11 residues. Germline CDR1 is SQVTM and CDR2 is ANQGSEA. With 4 bases removed from V and 13 bases from J, the gap between germline ends came to 14 bases. Here the CDR3 reads CSVVTEKTQFF. DNA of the CDR3: TGCAGCGTTGTGACAGAGAAGACCCAGTTCTTC.

The chain uses TRBV18 and TRBJ2-7; D not certain. Trimming left V 2 bases short and J 2 bases short, with 16 bases between. This CDR3 has 16 residues. Germline lookup yields CDR1 KGHSH and CDR2 LQKENI. The CDR3 DNA reads TGTGCCAGCTCACCAACACTAAGAAGCACTCCCTACGAGCAGTACTTC. Translation: CASSPTLRSTPYEQYF.

The CDR3 DNA sequence: TGTGCCAGCAGCGTAGTTCCGGGGGGGACGGGGAACTATGGCTACACCTTC. Protein sequence: CASSVVPGGTGNYGYTF. This chain links TRBV9 with TRBJ1-2, with a weak D call TRBD1 (5 bases). Germline V lookup: CDR1 SGDLS, CDR2 YYNGEE. The CDR3 loop spans 17 amino acids. Trimming took off 0 bases at V and 2 bases at J, with 17 bases between the two ends.

This clonotype was seen many times. The V and J genes are TRBV11-2 and TRBJ2-4, with 8 positions matching TRBD2. The germline V gene has CDR1 SGHAT and CDR2 FQNNGV. J gave up 1 base and V 4 bases, and 3 bases lay outside the gene matches. The length of the CDR3 is 15 residues. The DNA for the CDR3 is TGTGCCAGCAGCTATGTAGCGGGGGCCAAAAACATTCAGTACTTC. Translated, it gives CASSYVAGAKNIQYF.

The gene calls are TRBV6-2 or TRBV6-3 and TRBJ2-3; 7 nucleotides line up with TRBD2. Germline V gene data show CDR1 as MNHEY and CDR2 as SVGEGT. With V trimmed by 2 bases and J by 5 bases, 7 bases remained unmatched. There are 15 residues in the CDR3. The CDR3 DNA reads as TGTGCCAGCAGTTACGAAGTTGGCGGGGGAGATACGCAGTATTTT. Residues: CASSYEVGGGDTQYF.